This T cell receptor beta chain was identified during a study of blood T cell repertoires in COVID-19. About the research overall: PBMCs, B-cell-depleted T cells, or T cells were the source of the cDNA or gDNA that made up the material.

The CDR3 totals 16 residues. After removal of 1 base from V and 3 bases from J, the junction contained 5 bases not matched to a gene. From germline, CDR1 is MGHDK and CDR2 SYGVNS. In the source study's methods: The authors estimated nucleated cell counts from reference gene primer amplification. Profiling relied on immunoSEQ multiplex PCR, and the TCRdb table lists in-frame clones only, not all of them. V, J and clone size reflect that table, while D and trimming were determined from the DNA. The sample lists roughly 250,000 clones, around 85% occurring once. This chain uses TRBV25-1 with TRBJ2-1; 8 bases are shared with TRBD1. The source of this sequence is a middle-aged woman with acute COVID-19. Sequenced sample: PBMCs or T cells enriched from blood (not recorded which). CDR3 protein: CASSEFRQGYYNEQFF. In DNA form, the CDR3 reads TGTGCCAGCAGTGAATTTAGACAGGGGTACTACAATGAGCAGTTCTTC.